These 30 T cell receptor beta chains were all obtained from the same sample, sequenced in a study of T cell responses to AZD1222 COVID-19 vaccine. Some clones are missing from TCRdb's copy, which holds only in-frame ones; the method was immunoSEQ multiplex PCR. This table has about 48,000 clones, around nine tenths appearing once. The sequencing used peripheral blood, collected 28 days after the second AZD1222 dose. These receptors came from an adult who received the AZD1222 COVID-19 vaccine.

CDR3 nucleotide sequence: TGTGCCAGCAGCTGGGGTGGGGCAGGAAACACCATATATTTT. Its translation is CASSWGGAGNTIYF. The chain is built from TRBV5-6 and TRBJ1-3; tentatively, D is TRBD1 (5 bases). Trimming stripped 3 bases from V and 4 bases from J, with 11 bases between. This CDR3 is built from 14 residues. In germline, CDR1 is SGHDT, CDR2 YYEEEE.

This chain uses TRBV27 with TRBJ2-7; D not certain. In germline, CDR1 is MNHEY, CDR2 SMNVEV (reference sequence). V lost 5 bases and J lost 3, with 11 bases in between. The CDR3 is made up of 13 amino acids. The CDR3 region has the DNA TGTGCCAGCAGTAAGACGGATAACTACGAGCAGTACTTC. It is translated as CASSKTDNYEQYF.

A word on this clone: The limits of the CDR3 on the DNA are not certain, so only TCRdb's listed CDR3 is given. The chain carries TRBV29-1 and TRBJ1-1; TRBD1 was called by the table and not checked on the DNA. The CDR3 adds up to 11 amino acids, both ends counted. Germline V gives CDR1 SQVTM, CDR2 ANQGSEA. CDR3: CSVVWGQGTFF.

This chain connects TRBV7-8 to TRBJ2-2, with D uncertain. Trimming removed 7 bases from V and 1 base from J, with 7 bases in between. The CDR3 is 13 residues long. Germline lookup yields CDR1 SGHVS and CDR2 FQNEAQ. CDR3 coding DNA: TGTGCCAGCAAGAGTCAGAACACCGGGGAGCTGTTTTTT. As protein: CASKSQNTGELFF.

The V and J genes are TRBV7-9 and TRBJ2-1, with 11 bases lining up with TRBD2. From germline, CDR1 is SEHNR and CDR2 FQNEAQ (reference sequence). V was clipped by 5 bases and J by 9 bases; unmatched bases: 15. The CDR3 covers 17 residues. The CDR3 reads CASSPRIGLAGEGEQFF. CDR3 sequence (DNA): TGTGCCAGCAGCCCGAGAATCGGACTAGCGGGCGAGGGTGAGCAGTTCTTC.

CDR3: CASSPPGLAGANEQFF. DNA of the CDR3: TGTGCCAGTAGTCCCCCGGGACTAGCGGGAGCGAATGAGCAGTTCTTC. The chain combines TRBV19 with TRBJ2-1; 14 bases map to TRBD2. CDR1 LNHDA and CDR2 SQIVND come from the germline V gene (reference sequence). V lost 5 bases and J lost 7; bases outside the gene matches: 7. The CDR3 consists of 16 residues.

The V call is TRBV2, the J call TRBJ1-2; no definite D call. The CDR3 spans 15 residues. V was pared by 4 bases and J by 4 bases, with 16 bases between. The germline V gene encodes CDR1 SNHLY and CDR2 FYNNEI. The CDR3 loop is CASSGRADPLYGYTF. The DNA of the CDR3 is TGTGCCAGCAGTGGTAGGGCGGACCCTCTCTATGGCTACACCTTC.

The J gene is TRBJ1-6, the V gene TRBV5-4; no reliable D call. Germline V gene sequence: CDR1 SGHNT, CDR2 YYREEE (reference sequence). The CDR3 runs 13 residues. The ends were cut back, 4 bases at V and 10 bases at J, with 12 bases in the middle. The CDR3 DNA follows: TGTGCCAGCAGCCCGGATGTGGGCTCACCCCTCCACTTT. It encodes CASSPDVGSPLHF. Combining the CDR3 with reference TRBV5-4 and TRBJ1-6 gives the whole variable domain ETGVTQSPTHLIKTRGQQVTLRCSSQSGHNTVSWYQQALGQGPQFIFQYYREEENGRGNFPPRFSGLQFPNYSSELNVNALELDDSALYLCASSPDVGSPLHFGNGTRLTVT.

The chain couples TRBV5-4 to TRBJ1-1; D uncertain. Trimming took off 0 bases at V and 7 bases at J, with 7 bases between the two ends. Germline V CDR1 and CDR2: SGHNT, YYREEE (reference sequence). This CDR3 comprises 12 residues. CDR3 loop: CASSLDGSEAFF. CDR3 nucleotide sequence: TGTGCCAGCAGCTTGGATGGGAGTGAAGCTTTCTTT. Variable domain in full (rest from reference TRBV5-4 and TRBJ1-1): ETGVTQSPTHLIKTRGQQVTLRCSSQSGHNTVSWYQQALGQGPQFIFQYYREEENGRGNFPPRFSGLQFPNYSSELNVNALELDDSALYLCASSLDGSEAFFGQGTRLTVV.

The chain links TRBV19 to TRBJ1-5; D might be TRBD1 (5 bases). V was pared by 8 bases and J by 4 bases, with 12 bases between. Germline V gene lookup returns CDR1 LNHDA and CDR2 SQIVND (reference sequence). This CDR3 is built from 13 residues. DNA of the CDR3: TGTGCCAGTTCCATAGCAGGGAATCAGCCCCAGCATTTT. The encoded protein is CASSIAGNQPQHF.

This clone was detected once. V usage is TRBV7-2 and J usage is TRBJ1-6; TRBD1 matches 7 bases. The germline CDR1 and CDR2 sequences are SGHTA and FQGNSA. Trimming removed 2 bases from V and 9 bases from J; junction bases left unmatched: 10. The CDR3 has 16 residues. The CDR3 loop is CASSLTPGGWGSPLHF. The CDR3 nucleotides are TGTGCCAGCAGCTTAACCCCAGGGGGATGGGGTTCACCCCTCCACTTT.

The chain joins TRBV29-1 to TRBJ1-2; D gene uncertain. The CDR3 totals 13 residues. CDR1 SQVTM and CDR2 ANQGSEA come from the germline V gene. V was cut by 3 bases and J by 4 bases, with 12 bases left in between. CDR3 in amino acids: CSVDVGVAYGYTF. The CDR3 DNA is TGCAGCGTTGATGTCGGGGTGGCCTATGGCTACACCTTC.

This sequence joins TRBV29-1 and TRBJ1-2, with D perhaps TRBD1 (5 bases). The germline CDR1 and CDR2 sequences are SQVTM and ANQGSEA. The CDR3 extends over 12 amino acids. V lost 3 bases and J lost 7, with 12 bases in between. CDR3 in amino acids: CSVDTGTVGYTF. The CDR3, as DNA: TGCAGCGTTGATACAGGAACGGTTGGCTACACCTTC.

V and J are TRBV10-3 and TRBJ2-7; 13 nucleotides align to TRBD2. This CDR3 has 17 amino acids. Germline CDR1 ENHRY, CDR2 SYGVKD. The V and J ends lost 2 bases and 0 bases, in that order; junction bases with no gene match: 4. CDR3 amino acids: CAISEPRTSGSSYEQYF. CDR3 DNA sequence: TGTGCCATCAGTGAGCCCCGGACTAGCGGGAGCTCCTACGAGCAGTACTTC.

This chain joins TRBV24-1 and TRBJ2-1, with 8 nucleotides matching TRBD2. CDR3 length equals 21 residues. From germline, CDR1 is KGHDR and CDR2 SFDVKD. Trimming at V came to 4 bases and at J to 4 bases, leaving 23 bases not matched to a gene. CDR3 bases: TGTGCCACCAGTGAGGGACGGCCGGTCCCTGGCGGGAGGCTTTTTTACAATGAGCAGTTCTTC. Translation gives CATSEGRPVPGGRLFYNEQFF.

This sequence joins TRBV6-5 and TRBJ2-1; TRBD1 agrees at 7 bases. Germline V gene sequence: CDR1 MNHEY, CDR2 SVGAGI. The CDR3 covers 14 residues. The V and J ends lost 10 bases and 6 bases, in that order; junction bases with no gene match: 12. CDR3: CANLNRGTSNEQFF. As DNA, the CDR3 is TGTGCCAACCTAAACAGGGGAACGAGCAATGAGCAGTTCTTC.

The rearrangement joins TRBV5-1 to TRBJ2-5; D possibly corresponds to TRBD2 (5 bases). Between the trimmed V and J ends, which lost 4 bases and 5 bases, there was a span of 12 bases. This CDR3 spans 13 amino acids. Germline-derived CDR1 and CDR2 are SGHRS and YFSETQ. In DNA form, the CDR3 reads TGCGCCAGCAGCGGACCCTCGGGGGAGACCCAGTACTTC. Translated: CASSGPSGETQYF.

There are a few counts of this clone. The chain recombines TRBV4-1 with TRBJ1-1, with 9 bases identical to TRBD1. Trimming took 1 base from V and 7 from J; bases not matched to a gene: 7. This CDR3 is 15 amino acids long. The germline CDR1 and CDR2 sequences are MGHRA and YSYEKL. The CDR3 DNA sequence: TGCGCCAGCAGCCAAGCGGAGGGGACAGGGAGTGAAGCTTTCTTT. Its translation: CASSQAEGTGSEAFF.

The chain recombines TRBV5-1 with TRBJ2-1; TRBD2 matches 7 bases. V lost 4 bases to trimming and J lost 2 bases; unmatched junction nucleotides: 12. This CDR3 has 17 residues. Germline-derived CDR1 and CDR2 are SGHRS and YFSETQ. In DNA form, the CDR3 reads TGCGCCAGCAGCACGTTTCTTAGCGGGTCCACCTACAATGAGCAGTTCTTC. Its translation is CASSTFLSGSTYNEQFF. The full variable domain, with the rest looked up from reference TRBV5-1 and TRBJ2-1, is KAGVTQTPRYLIKTRGQQVTLSCSPISGHRSVSWYQQTPGQGLQFLFEYFSETQRNKGNFPGRFSGRQFSNSRSEMNVSTLELGDSALYLCASSTFLSGSTYNEQFFGPGTRLTVL.

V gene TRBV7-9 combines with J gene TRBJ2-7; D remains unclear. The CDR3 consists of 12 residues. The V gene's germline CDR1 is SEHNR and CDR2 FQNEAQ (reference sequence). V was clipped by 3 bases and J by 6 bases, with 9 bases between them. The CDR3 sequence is CASSFGLREQYF. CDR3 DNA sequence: TGTGCCAGCAGCTTTGGATTACGCGAGCAGTACTTC.

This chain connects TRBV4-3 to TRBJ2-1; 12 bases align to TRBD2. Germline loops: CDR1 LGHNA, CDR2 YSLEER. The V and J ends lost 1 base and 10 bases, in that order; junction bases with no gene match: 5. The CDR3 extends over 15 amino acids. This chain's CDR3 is CASSQASGRAKEQFF. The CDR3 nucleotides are TGCGCCAGCAGCCAAGCTAGCGGGAGGGCCAAGGAGCAGTTCTTC.

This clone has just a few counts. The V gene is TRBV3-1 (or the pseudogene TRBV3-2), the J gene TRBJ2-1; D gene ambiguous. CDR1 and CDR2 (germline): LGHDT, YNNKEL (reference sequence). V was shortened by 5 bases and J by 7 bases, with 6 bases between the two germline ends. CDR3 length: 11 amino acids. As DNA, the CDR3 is TGTGCCAGCAGCTTTGGGAATGAGCAGTTCTTC. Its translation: CASSFGNEQFF.

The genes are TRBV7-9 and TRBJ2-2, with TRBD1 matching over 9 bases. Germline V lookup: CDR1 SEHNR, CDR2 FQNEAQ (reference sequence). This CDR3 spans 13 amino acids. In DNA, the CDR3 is TGTGCTACAGACAGGGGGTTCACCGGGGAGCTGTTTTTT. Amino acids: CATDRGFTGELFF.

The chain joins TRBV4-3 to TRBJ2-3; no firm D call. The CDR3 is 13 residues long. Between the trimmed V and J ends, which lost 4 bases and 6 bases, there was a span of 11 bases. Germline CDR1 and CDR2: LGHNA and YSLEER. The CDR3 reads CASSPAILDTQYF. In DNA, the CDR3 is TGCGCCAGCAGCCCCGCCATTTTGGATACGCAGTATTTT.

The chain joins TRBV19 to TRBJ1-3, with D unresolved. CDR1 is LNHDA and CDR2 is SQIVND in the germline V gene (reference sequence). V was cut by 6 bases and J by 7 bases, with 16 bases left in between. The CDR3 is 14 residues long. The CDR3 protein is CASSSGVAWNTIYF. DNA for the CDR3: TGTGCCAGTAGCTCCGGGGTTGCGTGGAACACCATATATTTT.

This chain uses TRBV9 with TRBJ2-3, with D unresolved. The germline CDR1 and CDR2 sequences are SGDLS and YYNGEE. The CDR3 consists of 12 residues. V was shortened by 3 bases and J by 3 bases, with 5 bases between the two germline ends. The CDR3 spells CASSGFTDTQYF. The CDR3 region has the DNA TGTGCCAGCAGCGGGTTTACAGATACGCAGTATTTT.

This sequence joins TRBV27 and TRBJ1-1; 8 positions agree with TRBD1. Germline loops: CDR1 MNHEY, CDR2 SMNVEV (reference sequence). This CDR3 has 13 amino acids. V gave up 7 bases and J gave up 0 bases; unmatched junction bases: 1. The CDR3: CASKGQVNTEAFF. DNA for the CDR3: TGTGCCAGCAAGGGACAGGTGAACACTGAAGCTTTCTTT.

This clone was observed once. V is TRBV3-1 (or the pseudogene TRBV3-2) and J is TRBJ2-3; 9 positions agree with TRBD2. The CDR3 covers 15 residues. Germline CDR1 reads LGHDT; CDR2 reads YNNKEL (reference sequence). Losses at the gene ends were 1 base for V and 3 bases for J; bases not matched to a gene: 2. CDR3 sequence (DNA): TGTGCCAGCAGCCAAGCGACTAGCGGTACAGATACGCAGTATTTT. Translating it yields CASSQATSGTDTQYF.

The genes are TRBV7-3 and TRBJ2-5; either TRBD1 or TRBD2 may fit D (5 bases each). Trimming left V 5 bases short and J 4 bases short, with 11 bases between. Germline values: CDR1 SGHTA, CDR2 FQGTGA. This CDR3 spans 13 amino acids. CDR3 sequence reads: CASSRGAGETQYF. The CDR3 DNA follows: TGTGCCAGCAGCAGAGGGGCGGGAGAGACCCAGTACTTC.

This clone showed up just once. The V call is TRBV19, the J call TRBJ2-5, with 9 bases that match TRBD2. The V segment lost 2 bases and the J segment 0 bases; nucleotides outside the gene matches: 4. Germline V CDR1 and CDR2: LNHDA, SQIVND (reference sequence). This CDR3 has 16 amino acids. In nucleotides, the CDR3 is TGTGCCAGTAGTATAAGGCGGGAGGGGTACCAAGAGACCCAGTACTTC. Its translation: CASSIRREGYQETQYF.